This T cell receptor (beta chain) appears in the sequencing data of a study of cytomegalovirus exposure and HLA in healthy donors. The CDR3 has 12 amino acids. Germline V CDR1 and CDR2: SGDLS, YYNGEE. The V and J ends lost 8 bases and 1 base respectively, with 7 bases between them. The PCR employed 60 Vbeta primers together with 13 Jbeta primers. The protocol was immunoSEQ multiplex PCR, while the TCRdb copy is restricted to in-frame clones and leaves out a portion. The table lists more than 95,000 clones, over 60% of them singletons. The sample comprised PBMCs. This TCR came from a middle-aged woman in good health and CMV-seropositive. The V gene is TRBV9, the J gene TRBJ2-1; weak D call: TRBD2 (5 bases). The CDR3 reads CASGRSYNEQFF. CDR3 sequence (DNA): TGTGCCAGTGGGAGATCCTACAATGAGCAGTTCTTC.